These 17 T cell receptor beta chains originate from one sample sequenced in a study of beta chain features in type 1 diabetes. TCRB transcripts that were expressed got sequenced, as all of the isolated RNA had been reverse transcribed. Only in-frame clones appear in the TCRdb table, and some are missing; sequencing was by immunoSEQ multiplex PCR. Of around 250,000 clones listed, 11% to 15% are singletons. The sample consisted of naive CD4+ T cells from blood. These receptors were taken from a middle-aged woman in good health.

The chain recombines TRBV29-1 with TRBJ2-1; 8 nucleotides line up with TRBD2. The CDR3 has 12 residues. In germline, CDR1 is SQVTM, CDR2 ANQGSEA. The V gene end was trimmed by 8 bases and the J gene end by 5 bases; junction bases not matched to a gene: 5. The CDR3 nucleotides read TGCAGCTTGCGGCGGGGGGACAATGAGCAGTTCTTC. Translating gives CSLRRGDNEQFF.

This clone has only a few counts. The chain combines TRBV7-8 with TRBJ2-5; tentatively, D is TRBD2 (6 bases). V was shortened by 5 bases and J by 1 base, with 14 bases between the two germline ends. Germline assignment: CDR1 SGHVS and CDR2 FQNEAQ. This CDR3 is built from 15 residues. The CDR3 DNA follows: TGTGCCAGCAGCGCGGGACGGCTCCTCCAAGAGACCCAGTACTTC. It yields the protein CASSAGRLLQETQYF.

This clone has only a few counts. This chain joins TRBV6-1 and TRBJ2-2; TRBD2 matches at 8 bases. CDR3 size: 14 residues. Per germline, CDR1 MNHNS and CDR2 SASEGT. V trimming: 6 bases; J trimming: 7 bases; junction bases outside the gene matches: 7. CDR3 sequence: CASSPGGGGGELFF. CDR3 in DNA: TGTGCCAGCAGCCCGGGGGGGGGTGGCGGGGAGCTGTTTTTT.

The V gene is TRBV7-2, the J gene TRBJ1-1; weak D call: TRBD1 (5 bases). Germline V gives CDR1 SGHTA, CDR2 FQGNSA. This CDR3 has 13 residues. V was shortened by 5 bases and J by 4 bases, with 11 bases between the two germline ends. The CDR3 reads CASSAGGFTEAFF. CDR3 DNA sequence: TGTGCCAGCAGCGCTGGGGGGTTCACTGAAGCTTTCTTT. The entire variable domain, with the rest obtained from reference TRBV7-2 and TRBJ1-1, is as follows: GAGVSQSPSNKVTEKGKDVELRCDPISGHTALYWYRQSLGQGLEFLIYFQGNSAPDKSGLPSDRFSAERTGGSVSTLTIQRTQQEDSAVYLCASSAGGFTEAFFGQGTRLTVV.

V and J are TRBV6-1 and TRBJ2-7; D unclear. The CDR3 length is 12 residues. Germline V gene lookup returns CDR1 MNHNS and CDR2 SASEGT. The V gene lost 0 bases and the J gene lost 4 bases, with 4 bases spanning the gap. CDR3 in amino acids: CASSEARYEQYF. The CDR3 nucleotides are TGTGCCAGCAGTGAAGCGAGATACGAGCAGTACTTC.

The V and J genes are TRBV28 and TRBJ2-4, with D perhaps TRBD1 (6 bases). Germline CDR1 reads MDHEN; CDR2 reads SYDVKM. V lost 3 bases and J 5 bases, leaving 20 bases between the germline ends. This CDR3 region has 17 residues. The chain's CDR3 is CASSLARGRAGENIQYF. The CDR3 DNA is TGTGCCAGCAGTTTGGCCAGGGGCCGAGCAGGGGAAAACATTCAGTACTTC. Looking up the rest from reference TRBV28 and TRBJ2-4 gives the full variable domain: DVKVTQSSRYLVKRTGEKVFLECVQDMDHENMFWYRQDPGLGLRLIYFSYDVKMKEKGDIPEGYSVSREKKERFSLILESASTNQTSMYLCASSLARGRAGENIQYFGAGTRLSVL.

This clone was found a few times. V is TRBV29-1 and J is TRBJ2-7, with 7 bases fitting TRBD2. Per the germline V gene, CDR1 is SQVTM and CDR2 is ANQGSEA. V lost 6 bases, J lost 1 base, and 6 bases stayed unmatched. This CDR3 comprises 13 residues. CDR3 loop: CSVPTGGSYEQYF. For the CDR3, the DNA is TGCAGCGTCCCAACCGGGGGGTCCTACGAGCAGTACTTC.

This clone was found a few times. The gene calls are TRBV7-9 and TRBJ1-6; D remains ambiguous. Germline values: CDR1 SEHNR, CDR2 FQNEAQ (reference sequence). This CDR3 contains 14 residues. V gave up 2 bases and J gave up 5 bases, with 7 bases separating them. The CDR3 DNA follows: TGTGCCAGCAGCTTACTACAGCATAATTCACCCCTCCACTTT. Its protein is CASSLLQHNSPLHF.

This clone was observed a handful of times. The CDR3 region has the DNA TGTGCCAGCAGCTTAGGTCGGGGAAGCACAGATACGCAGTATTTT. This gives the protein CASSLGRGSTDTQYF. V usage is TRBV13 and J usage is TRBJ2-3, with D possibly TRBD2 on 5 matching bases. Germline CDR1 reads PRHDT; CDR2 reads FYEKMQ (reference sequence). The CDR3 totals 15 residues. Deletions cut 0 bases from V and 0 bases from J, with 7 bases between.

V is TRBV4-1 and J is TRBJ1-4; 7 nucleotides align to TRBD1. The CDR3 is 15 residues long. The germline gives CDR1 MGHRA, CDR2 YSYEKL. Germline trimming cut 4 bases from V and 6 bases from J; bases unmatched to any gene: 8. CDR3 nucleotides: TGCGCCAGCAGCCTGTCGACAGGGAGGTATGAAAAACTGTTTTTT. Translating it yields CASSLSTGRYEKLFF.

The rearrangement links TRBV29-1 to TRBJ1-1; no definite D call. The CDR3 is 13 amino acids. Trimming took 3 bases from V and 0 from J, leaving 8 bases between them. Germline loops: CDR1 SQVTM, CDR2 ANQGSEA. Here the CDR3 DNA reads TGCAGCGTTGACACGGGGATGAACACTGAAGCTTTCTTT. This gives the protein CSVDTGMNTEAFF.

This chain connects TRBV10-3 to TRBJ1-1; D unclear. The germline V gene has CDR1 ENHRY and CDR2 SYGVKD. The CDR3 has 13 residues. The V and J ends lost 4 bases and 3 bases respectively, with 9 bases between them. CDR3 sequence reads: CAISVAGDTEAFF. CDR3 in DNA: TGTGCCATCAGTGTGGCCGGAGACACTGAAGCTTTCTTT.

This clone was seen ten or more times. The genes are TRBV11-2 and TRBJ2-5; TRBD1 matches at 7 bases. This CDR3 has 15 amino acids. V lost 5 bases, J lost 4 bases, and 10 bases stayed unmatched. The germline gives CDR1 SGHAT, CDR2 FQNNGV. The DNA of the CDR3 is TGTGCCAGCAGCCCTTCGACAGGGTCGGGAGAGACCCAGTACTTC. Amino acid sequence: CASSPSTGSGETQYF. The full variable domain, completed using reference TRBV11-2 and TRBJ2-5, is EAGVAQSPRYKIIEKRQSVAFWCNPISGHATLYWYQQILGQGPKLLIQFQNNGVVDDSQLPKDRFSAERLKGVDSTLKIQPAKLEDSAVYLCASSPSTGSGETQYFGPGTRLLVL.

The CDR3 loop reads CASRKTVFRPDTQYF. The CDR3 DNA reads TGTGCCAGCAGGAAGACAGTATTCAGGCCAGATACGCAGTATTTT. This rearrangement joins TRBV2 to TRBJ2-3, with D perhaps TRBD1 (5 bases). The CDR3 runs 15 residues. V was pared by 6 bases and J by 4 bases, with 17 bases between. Germline loops: CDR1 SNHLY, CDR2 FYNNEI.

The chain has TRBV18 and TRBJ2-7; tentatively, D is TRBD1 (6 bases). The germline V gene encodes CDR1 KGHSH and CDR2 LQKENI. The CDR3 totals 14 residues. Deletions cut 6 bases from V and 7 bases from J, with 19 bases between. CDR3: CASSVSGTLWEQYF. The DNA of the CDR3 is TGTGCCAGCTCCGTCTCCGGGACATTGTGGGAGCAGTACTTC.

This clone was counted between two and nine times. V gene TRBV7-9 combines with J gene TRBJ2-7, with 8 positions matching TRBD2. Germline V gene lookup returns CDR1 SEHNR and CDR2 FQNEAQ (reference sequence). This CDR3 comprises 16 residues. J lost 2 bases, V lost 5 bases, and 11 bases had no gene match. This chain's CDR3 is CASSGAKAGAPYEQYF. CDR3 sequence (DNA): TGTGCCAGCAGCGGGGCAAAAGCGGGGGCCCCCTACGAGCAGTACTTC.

The rearrangement joins TRBV4-3 to TRBJ2-2; D remains ambiguous. CDR3 length: 13 residues. V was cut by 4 bases and J by 6 bases, with 9 bases left in between. Germline V lookup: CDR1 LGHNA, CDR2 YSLEER. The CDR3, as DNA: TGCGCCAGCAGCCCTAGAGAATCCGGGGAGCTGTTTTTT. It is translated as CASSPRESGELFF.